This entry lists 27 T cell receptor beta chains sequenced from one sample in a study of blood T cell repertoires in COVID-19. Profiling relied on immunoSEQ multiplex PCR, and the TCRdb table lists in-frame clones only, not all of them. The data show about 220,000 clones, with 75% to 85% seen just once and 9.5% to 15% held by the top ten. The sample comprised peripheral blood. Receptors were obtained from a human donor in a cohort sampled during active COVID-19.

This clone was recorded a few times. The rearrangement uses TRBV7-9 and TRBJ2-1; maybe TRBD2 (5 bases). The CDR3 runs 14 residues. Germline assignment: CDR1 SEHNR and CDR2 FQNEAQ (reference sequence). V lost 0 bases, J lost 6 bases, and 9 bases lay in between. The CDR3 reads CASSLAGGRNEQFF. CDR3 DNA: TGTGCCAGCAGCTTAGCGGGCGGGCGCAATGAGCAGTTCTTC.

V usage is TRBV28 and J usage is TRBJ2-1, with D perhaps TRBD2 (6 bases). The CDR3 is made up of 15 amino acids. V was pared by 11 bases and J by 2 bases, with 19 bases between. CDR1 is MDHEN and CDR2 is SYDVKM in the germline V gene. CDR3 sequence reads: CAASETSPTYNEQFF. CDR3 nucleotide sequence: TGTGCCGCTAGCGAGACAAGCCCTACCTACAATGAGCAGTTCTTC.

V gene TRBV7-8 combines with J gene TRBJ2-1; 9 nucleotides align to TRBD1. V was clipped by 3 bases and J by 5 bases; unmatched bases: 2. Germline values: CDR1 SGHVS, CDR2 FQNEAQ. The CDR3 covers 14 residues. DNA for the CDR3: TGTGCCAGCAGCTTCGGACAGGGGAACAATGAGCAGTTCTTC. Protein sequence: CASSFGQGNNEQFF.

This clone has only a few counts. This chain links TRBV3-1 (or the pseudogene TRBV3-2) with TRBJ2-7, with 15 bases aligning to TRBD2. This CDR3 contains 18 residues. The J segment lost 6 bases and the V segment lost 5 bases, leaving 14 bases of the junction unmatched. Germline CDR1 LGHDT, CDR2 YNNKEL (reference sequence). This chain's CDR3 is CASSFFGLAGGPRSEQYF. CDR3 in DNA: TGTGCCAGCAGCTTCTTCGGACTAGCGGGAGGGCCGCGGAGCGAGCAGTACTTC.

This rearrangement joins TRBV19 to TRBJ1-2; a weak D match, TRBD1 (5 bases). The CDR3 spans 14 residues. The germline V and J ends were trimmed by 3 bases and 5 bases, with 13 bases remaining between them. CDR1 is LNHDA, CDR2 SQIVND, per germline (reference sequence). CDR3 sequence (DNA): TGTGCCAGTAGTATGTCAGGGCCTGGTTATGGCTACACCTTC. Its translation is CASSMSGPGYGYTF.

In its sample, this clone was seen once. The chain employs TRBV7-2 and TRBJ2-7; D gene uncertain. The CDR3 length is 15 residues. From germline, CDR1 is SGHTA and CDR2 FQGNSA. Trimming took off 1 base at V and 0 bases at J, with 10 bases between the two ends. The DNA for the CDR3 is TGTGCCAGCAGCTTAGTCTCCGGGTCCTCCTACGAGCAGTACTTC. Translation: CASSLVSGSSYEQYF.

The CDR3 sequence is CASSPHPPENGYEQYF. CDR3 bases: TGCGCCAGCAGCCCCCACCCCCCCGAAAACGGCTACGAGCAGTACTTC. This chain links TRBV5-1 with TRBJ2-7; the D is unclear. The CDR3 is 16 residues long. Germline V CDR1 and CDR2: SGHRS, YFSETQ. V was clipped by 4 bases and J by 3 bases, with 20 bases between them.

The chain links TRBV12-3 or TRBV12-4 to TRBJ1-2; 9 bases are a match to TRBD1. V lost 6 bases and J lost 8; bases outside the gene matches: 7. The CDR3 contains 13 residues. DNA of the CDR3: TGTGCCAGCAGGCAACAGGGGGCAGGGGGCTACACCTTC. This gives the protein CASRQQGAGGYTF.

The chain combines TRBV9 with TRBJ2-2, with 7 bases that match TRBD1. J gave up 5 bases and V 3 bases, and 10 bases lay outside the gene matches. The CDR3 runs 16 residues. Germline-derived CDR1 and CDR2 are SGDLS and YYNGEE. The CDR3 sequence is CASSARQGGGTGELFF. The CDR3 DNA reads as TGTGCCAGCAGCGCCCGACAGGGTGGTGGGACCGGGGAGCTGTTTTTT.

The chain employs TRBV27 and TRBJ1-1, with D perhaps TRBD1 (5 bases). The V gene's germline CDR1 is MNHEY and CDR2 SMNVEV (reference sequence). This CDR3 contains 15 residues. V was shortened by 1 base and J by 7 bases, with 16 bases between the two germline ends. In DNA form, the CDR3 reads TGTGCCAGCAGTTTATTGTTGGGCGCGGGGGTTGAAGCTTTCTTT. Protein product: CASSLLLGAGVEAFF.

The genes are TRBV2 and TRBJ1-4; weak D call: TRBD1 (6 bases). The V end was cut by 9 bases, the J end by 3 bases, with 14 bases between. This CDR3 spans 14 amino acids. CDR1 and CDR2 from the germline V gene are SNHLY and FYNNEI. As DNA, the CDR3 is TGTGCCAGGGATGGGGGGGCTCCTAATGAAAAACTGTTTTTT. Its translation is CARDGGAPNEKLFF.

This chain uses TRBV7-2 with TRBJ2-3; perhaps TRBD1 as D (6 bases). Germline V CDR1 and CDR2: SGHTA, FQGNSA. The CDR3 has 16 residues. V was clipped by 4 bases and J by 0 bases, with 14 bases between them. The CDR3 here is CASSYLGTGSTDTQYF. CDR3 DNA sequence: TGTGCCAGCAGCTATCTGGGCACAGGGAGCACAGATACGCAGTATTTT.

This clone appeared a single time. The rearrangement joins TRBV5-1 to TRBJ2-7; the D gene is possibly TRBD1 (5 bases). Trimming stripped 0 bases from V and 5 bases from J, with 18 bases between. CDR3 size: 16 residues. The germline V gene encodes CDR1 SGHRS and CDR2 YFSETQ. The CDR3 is CASSLAPEKQVNEQYF. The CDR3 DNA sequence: TGCGCCAGCAGCTTGGCCCCGGAAAAACAGGTCAACGAGCAGTACTTC.

DNA for the CDR3: TGTGCCAGCTCACCCTCGACTAGCGACCCCTACAATGAGCAGTTCTTC. It translates to CASSPSTSDPYNEQFF. The gene calls are TRBV18 and TRBJ2-1; 8 bases agree with TRBD2. This CDR3 contains 16 residues. J lost 2 bases, V lost 3 bases, and 6 bases had no gene match. Per the germline V gene, CDR1 is KGHSH and CDR2 is LQKENI. Filled out from reference TRBV18 and TRBJ2-1, the complete variable domain reads NAGVMQNPRHLVRRRGQEARLRCSPMKGHSHVYWYRQLPEEGLKFMVYLQKENIIDESGMPKERFSAEFPKEGPSILRIQQVVRGDSAAYFCASSPSTSDPYNEQFFGPGTRLTVL.

This chain's CDR3 is CASSLGTGGVGEKLFF. The CDR3 coding sequence is TGTGCCAGCAGCCTTGGGACAGGGGGAGTTGGTGAAAAACTGTTTTTT. The rearrangement links TRBV27 to TRBJ1-4; 11 positions match TRBD1. CDR1 and CDR2 (germline): MNHEY, SMNVEV (reference sequence). J gave up 7 bases and V 6 bases, and 10 bases lay outside the gene matches. The CDR3 has 16 residues.

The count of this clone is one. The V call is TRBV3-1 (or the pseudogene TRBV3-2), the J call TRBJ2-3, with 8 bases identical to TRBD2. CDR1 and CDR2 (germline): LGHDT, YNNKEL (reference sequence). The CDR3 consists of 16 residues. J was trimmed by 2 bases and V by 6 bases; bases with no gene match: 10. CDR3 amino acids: CASSRRGGGTTDTQYF. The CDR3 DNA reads TGTGCCAGCAGTCGCAGGGGCGGGGGGACCACAGATACGCAGTATTTT.

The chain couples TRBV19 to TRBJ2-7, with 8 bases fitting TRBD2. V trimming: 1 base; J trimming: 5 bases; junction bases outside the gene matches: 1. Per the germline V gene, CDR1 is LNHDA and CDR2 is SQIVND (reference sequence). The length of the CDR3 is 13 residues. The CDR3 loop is CASSIAGRDEQYF. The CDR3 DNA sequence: TGTGCCAGTAGTATAGCCGGGAGGGACGAGCAGTACTTC.

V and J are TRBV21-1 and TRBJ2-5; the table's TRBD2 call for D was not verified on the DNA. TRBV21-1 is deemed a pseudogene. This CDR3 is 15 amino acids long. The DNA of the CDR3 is TGTGCCAGCAGCAAATCGCCGGGAGCGGGGAAGACCCAGTACTTC. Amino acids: CASSKSPGAGKTQYF.

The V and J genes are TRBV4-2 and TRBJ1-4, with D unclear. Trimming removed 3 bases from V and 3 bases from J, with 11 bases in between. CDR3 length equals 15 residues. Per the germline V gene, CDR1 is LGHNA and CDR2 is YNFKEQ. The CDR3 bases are TGTGCCAGCAGCCACCCCGACGGGGCTAATGAAAAACTGTTTTTT. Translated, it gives CASSHPDGANEKLFF.

The CDR3 protein is CASSQDFATSGRYEQYF. For the CDR3, the DNA is TGCGCCAGCAGCCAAGATTTTGCGACTAGCGGGAGGTACGAGCAGTACTTC. The gene calls are TRBV4-1 and TRBJ2-7, with TRBD2 matching over 13 bases. V was clipped by 0 bases and J by 4 bases; unmatched bases: 6. Germline loops: CDR1 MGHRA, CDR2 YSYEKL. The CDR3 covers 17 residues.

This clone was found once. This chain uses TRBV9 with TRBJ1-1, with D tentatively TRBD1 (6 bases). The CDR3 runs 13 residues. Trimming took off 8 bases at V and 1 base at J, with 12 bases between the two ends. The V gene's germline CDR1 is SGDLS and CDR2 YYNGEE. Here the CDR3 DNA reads TGTGCCAGTAATCAGGGGAGGAACACTGAAGCTTTCTTT. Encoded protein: CASNQGRNTEAFF.

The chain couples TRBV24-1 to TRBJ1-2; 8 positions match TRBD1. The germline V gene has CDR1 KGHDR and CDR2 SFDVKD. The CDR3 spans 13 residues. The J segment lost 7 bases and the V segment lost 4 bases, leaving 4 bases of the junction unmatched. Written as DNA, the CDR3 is TGTGCCACCAGTGACCCAGGGGGCTTTGGCTACACCTTC. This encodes CATSDPGGFGYTF.

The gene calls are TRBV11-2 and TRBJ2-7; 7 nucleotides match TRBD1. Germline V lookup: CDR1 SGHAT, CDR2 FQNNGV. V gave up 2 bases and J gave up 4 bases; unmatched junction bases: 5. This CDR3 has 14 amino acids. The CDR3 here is CASSLRQGIYEQYF. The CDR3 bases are TGTGCCAGCAGCTTACGACAGGGAATATACGAGCAGTACTTC.

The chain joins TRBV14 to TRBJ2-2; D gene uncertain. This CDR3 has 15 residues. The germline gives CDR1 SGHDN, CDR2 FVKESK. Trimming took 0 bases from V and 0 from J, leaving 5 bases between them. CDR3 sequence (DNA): TGTGCCAGCAGCCAAGAGTTAGCGAACACCGGGGAGCTGTTTTTT. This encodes CASSQELANTGELFF. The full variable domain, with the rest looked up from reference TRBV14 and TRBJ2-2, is EAGVTQFPSHSVIEKGQTVTLRCDPISGHDNLYWYRRVMGKEIKFLLHFVKESKQDESGMPNNRFLAERTGGTYSTLKVQPAELEDSGVYFCASSQELANTGELFFGEGSRLTVL.

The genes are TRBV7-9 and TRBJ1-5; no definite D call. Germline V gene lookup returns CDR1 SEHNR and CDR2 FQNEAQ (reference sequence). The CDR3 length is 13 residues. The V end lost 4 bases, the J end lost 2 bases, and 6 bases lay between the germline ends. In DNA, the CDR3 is TGTGCCAGCAGCTCATCGGGCAATCAGCCCCAGCATTTT. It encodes CASSSSGNQPQHF.

The CDR3 sequence is CASRLTENTEAFF. The CDR3 nucleotides read TGTGCCAGCAGATTGACAGAGAACACTGAAGCTTTCTTT. This chain links TRBV6-4 with TRBJ1-1; weak D call: TRBD1 (5 bases). The germline V gene encodes CDR1 MRHNA and CDR2 SNTAGT. This CDR3 comprises 13 residues. The V end lost 6 bases, the J end lost 1 base, and 9 bases lay between the germline ends.

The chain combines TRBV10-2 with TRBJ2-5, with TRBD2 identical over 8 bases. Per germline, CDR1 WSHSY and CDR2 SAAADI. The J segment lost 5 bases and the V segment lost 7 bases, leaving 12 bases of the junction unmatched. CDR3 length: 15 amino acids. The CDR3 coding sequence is TGCGCCAGCATCGAGGCCGGGACTAGATTGGAGACCCAGTACTTC. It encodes CASIEAGTRLETQYF.